In this sample, the clone carrying this T cell receptor beta chain turned up a few times. Its target is not known. This entry is derived from a study of beta chain features in type 1 diabetes. With 7 bases removed from V and 5 bases from J, the gap between germline ends came to 15 bases. This CDR3 has 13 amino acids. Looked up from germline, CDR1 is ENHRY and CDR2 is SYGVKD. Isolated RNA was reverse transcribed in full, so expressed TCRB transcripts were sequenced. The repertoire was sequenced with immunoSEQ multiplex PCR; TCRdb's copy has only in-frame clones and lacks some. The data contain approximately 120,000 clones, 17% of them singletons. Study results and caveats: VDJ junctions from type 1 diabetes patients carried fewer insertions and larger deletions. TCRB CDR3s were moderately but significantly shorter in Type 1 diabetes patients in all four CD4+ subsets.

V is TRBV10-3 and J is TRBJ2-7, with D possibly being TRBD1 or TRBD2 (5 bases each). The TCR originated in a man aged 18 to 35 with type 1 diabetes. What was sequenced was central memory CD4+ T cells from blood. CDR3 amino acids: CAIKPAGSHEQYF. CDR3 coding DNA: TGTGCCATCAAGCCGGCAGGGAGCCACGAGCAGTACTTC.